This T cell receptor (beta chain) comes out of a study of shared clonotypes between healthy human individuals. For the study at large: A couple of female and three male donors aged 18 to 49 were enrolled. Each donor's CD8 memory used one plate, CD8 naive two, each CD4 subset three. Findings and caveats of the study: The generation probabilities recorded for non-shared clonotypes fell below those of clonotypes shared by all four donors.

V dropped 1 base and J dropped 5; count of bases not matched to a gene: 9. This CDR3 region has 18 residues. Looked up from germline, CDR1 is LGHNA and CDR2 is YSLEER. Every subset had its genomic DNA shared out evenly among several immunoSEQ plates. The table came from immunoSEQ multiplex PCR; TCRdb's copy has only in-frame clones and leaves some out. The sample gives roughly 2,000,000 clones, approximately 94% of which show up once; approximately 1% is in the top ten. The table lists this clone with a count of one. Antigen: not known. Naive CD8 cells lacked CD45RO, underwent positive selection for CCR7 and left out terminally differentiated effector memory CD45RA+ cells.

This sequence was found in a man aged 18 to 29 in good health. The chain joins TRBV4-3 to TRBJ2-1; 12 bases fit TRBD2. Sequenced: naive CD8+ T cells sorted from blood. DNA of the CDR3: TGCGCCAGCAGCCAAGGACTAGCGGGAGTCTATAGGGACAATGAGCAGTTCTTC. It translates to CASSQGLAGVYRDNEQFF.